This T cell receptor beta chain is from a study of blood T cell repertoires in COVID-19. Turning to the study itself: Samples came from the United States, Italy and Spain, spanning acute and convalescent COVID-19. T cells, B-cell-depleted T cells, or PBMCs supplied cDNA or gDNA.

Sequencing was performed with immunoSEQ multiplex PCR; in TCRdb, only in-frame clones are kept and a portion is missing. Counted here are roughly 380,000 clones, roughly nine tenths occurring once; the ten biggest clones make up just under 4%. There are 21 residues in the CDR3. Trimming shortened V by 2 bases and J by 1 base, and 25 bases separated the two germline ends. Germline lookup yields CDR1 SGHRS and CDR2 YFSETQ. The sequence came from a woman in her fifties or sixties with COVID-19, enrolled during active disease. The chain links TRBV5-1 to TRBJ1-6, with D perhaps TRBD1 (5 bases). Sequencing used peripheral blood. The CDR3 nucleotides read TGCGCCAGCAGCTTCCGGACGATTGGAGGGGCTAGGCAATCCTATAATTCACCCCTCCACTTT. Its protein product is CASSFRTIGGARQSYNSPLHF.